Listed below are T cell receptor beta chains from one sample, sequenced in a study of blood T cell repertoires in COVID-19. The table came from immunoSEQ multiplex PCR; TCRdb's copy has only in-frame clones and leaves some out. The table has fewer than 400,000 clones, 70% to 90% seen once. What was sequenced was PBMCs or T cells enriched from blood (not recorded which). The receptors originated from a young man who had recovered from COVID-19. The CDR3 runs from the conserved cysteine through the conserved F or W. Each record gives: CDR3 length, J gene, V gene, D gene, CDR3 protein. D genes are given only for firm matches.

18	TRBJ1-2	TRBV6-1	NA	CASSEATIWAGINYGYTF
14	TRBJ2-7	TRBV5-8	NA	CASSFTGSSYEQYF
15	TRBJ2-5	TRBV9	NA	CASSVGATAVETQYF
15	TRBJ2-7	TRBV11-2	NA	CASSLDPGQVYEQYF
14	TRBJ2-1	TRBV6-5	TRBD2	CASSTSGEYNEQFF
13	TRBJ2-5	TRBV12-1	NA	CASSFFRGETQYF
13	TRBJ1-2	TRBV4-1	NA	CASSSSRDNGYTF
13	TRBJ1-1	TRBV9	NA	CASSTGLGTEAFF
14	TRBJ2-1	TRBV5-6	TRBD1	CASSPQGALYEQFF
15	TRBJ2-4	TRBV7-9	NA	CASSYDPGEKNIQYF
16	TRBJ1-6	TRBV7-9	NA	CASSFGAGATGSPLHF
19	TRBJ1-5	TRBV10-3	TRBD1	CAISESDKQGEWGNQPQHF
13	TRBJ2-1	TRBV10-3	TRBD2	CAISTSGYNEQFF
17	TRBJ2-2	TRBV27	NA	CASSLRYRASNTGELFF
15	TRBJ1-2	TRBV5-4	NA	CASSFGGQLMYGYTF
14	TRBJ1-5	TRBV19	NA	CASSIRQVVQPQHF
16	TRBJ1-5	TRBV19	TRBD1	CASSHTGGGRSQPQHF
13	TRBJ2-5	TRBV9	NA	CASSRGGRETQYF
12	TRBJ2-1	TRBV29-1	NA	CSVEFQVNEQFF
12	TRBJ1-2	TRBV2	NA	CASNQGSYGYTF
14	TRBJ1-2	TRBV23-1	NA	CASSQRTGIYGYTF
11	TRBJ1-5	TRBV7-5	NA	CARSPSQPQHF
17	TRBJ2-3	TRBV9	NA	CASSEGASRQLTDTQYF
12	TRBJ1-5	TRBV2	NA	CASTMANQPQHF
17	TRBJ2-1	TRBV5-1	TRBD2	CASSLGSGGSSYNEQFF
14	TRBJ2-5	TRBV5-4	NA	CASSLVWGEETQYF
13	TRBJ2-4	TRBV21-1	NA	CASWDSQKNIQYF
13	TRBJ2-5	TRBV25-1	TRBD2	CASTLGGRETQYF
15	TRBJ2-2	TRBV19	TRBD1	CASSTGTGLPGELFF
15	TRBJ1-2	TRBV10-3	NA	CALSSGGSDSGGYTF
13	TRBJ1-6	TRBV7-2	NA	CASSFRQNSPLHF
11	TRBJ2-7	TRBV6-2/TRBV6-3	NA	CASSNGDEQYF
14	TRBJ1-2	TRBV18	TRBD1	CASSSDRGLYGYTF
16	TRBJ1-2	TRBV14	NA	CASSQDIQGSRHGYTF
16	TRBJ2-2	TRBV11-2	NA	CASSLRGGTSTGELFF
16	TRBJ1-3	TRBV11-3	NA	CASSPRRSISGNTIYF
13	TRBJ1-2	TRBV7-9	NA	CASSSTQGFGYTF
18	TRBJ2-7	TRBV5-6	TRBD2	CASSLAGGLAGARYEQYF
15	TRBJ2-7	TRBV10-3	TRBD2	CAISEWVSGGSEQYF
15	TRBJ1-1	TRBV15	NA	CATSRDRGGNTEAFF
16	TRBJ2-5	TRBV2	NA	CASSLAIGVGGETQYF
16	TRBJ1-2	TRBV27	TRBD1	CASTPGGQGGHYGYTF
16	TRBJ1-1	TRBV9	NA	CASSVGPRQVNTEAFF
20	TRBJ2-2	TRBV7-6	TRBD1	CASSHTRFPGGTGGSGELFF
14	TRBJ1-4	TRBV4-1	NA	CASSRTGTNEKLFF
16	TRBJ2-2	TRBV4-1	NA	CASSQEWGLGTGELFF
13	TRBJ1-2	TRBV5-6	TRBD1	CASAEGTEYGYTF
14	TRBJ1-2	TRBV4-1	NA	CASSQAGRVRGYTF
14	TRBJ1-2	TRBV28	NA	CASTRGGWNYGYTF
14	TRBJ1-5	TRBV30	NA	CAWSVKAGREPQHF
13	TRBJ1-3	TRBV30	NA	CAWAHAGGNTIYF
14	TRBJ1-2	TRBV5-1	NA	CASSLGDLAYGYTF
14	TRBJ2-2	TRBV19	NA	CASSPERPTGELFF
9	TRBJ2-7	TRBV7-6	NA	CASSTQRDF
14	TRBJ1-1	TRBV5-1	NA	CASSFRTGGTEAFF
14	TRBJ2-7	TRBV7-8	TRBD1	CASSLGQGLYEQYF
17	TRBJ1-5	TRBV6-1	TRBD1	CASSGLDRVYSNQPQHF
16	TRBJ2-7	TRBV5-1	TRBD2	CASSLRTSGGFYEQYF
14	TRBJ2-3	TRBV14	TRBD1	CASSQGRGLYTQYF